This entry lists 23 T cell receptor beta chains sequenced from one sample in a study of cytomegalovirus exposure and HLA in healthy donors. The PCR employed 60 Vbeta primers together with 13 Jbeta primers. Libraries were prepared by immunoSEQ multiplex PCR; TCRdb keeps only in-frame clonotypes and omits some of them. Of some 160,000 clones in the sample, about 78% were seen once. The sample taken for sequencing was PBMCs. The source is a man aged 40-49 years in good health and CMV-seronegative.

There are a few counts of this clone. J is TRBJ2-2 and V is TRBV5-6; 7 bases are shared with TRBD1. Germline V gene sequence: CDR1 SGHDT, CDR2 YYEEEE. The CDR3 has 16 amino acids. Trimming removed 0 bases from V and 1 base from J; junction bases left unmatched: 3. The CDR3, as DNA: TGTGCCAGCAGCTTGGGGCAGGGGGTGAACACCGGGGAGCTGTTTTTT. As protein: CASSLGQGVNTGELFF. Using reference TRBV5-6 and TRBJ2-2 for the parts outside the CDR3, the full variable domain is DAGVTQSPTHLIKTRGQQVTLRCSPKSGHDTVSWYQQALGQGPQFIFQYYEEEERQRGNFPDRFSGHQFPNYSSELNVNALLLGDSALYLCASSLGQGVNTGELFFGEGSRLTVL.

Note on this clone: This sample also contains other DNA sequences that code for the same CDR3. The rearrangement uses TRBV10-3 and TRBJ1-2, with a possible D match to TRBD1 (6 bases). V was shortened by 6 bases and J by 2 bases, with 19 bases between the two germline ends. Per germline, CDR1 ENHRY and CDR2 SYGVKD. The CDR3 is made up of 16 amino acids. The CDR3: CAISDSRTGLNYGYTF. The CDR3 DNA follows: TGTGCCATCAGCGATTCCCGAACAGGGCTCAACTATGGCTACACCTTC.

A few counts support this clone. The V and J genes are TRBV5-1 and TRBJ2-3; 12 bases agree with TRBD2. The V and J ends lost 5 bases and 5 bases, in that order; junction bases with no gene match: 9. The CDR3 is made up of 16 amino acids. CDR1 SGHRS and CDR2 YFSETQ come from the germline V gene. The CDR3 sequence is CASRPGRGLAGDTQYF. CDR3 bases: TGCGCCAGCAGGCCTGGGCGGGGACTAGCGGGAGATACGCAGTATTTT.

J is TRBJ1-3 and V is TRBV9; tentative D call: TRBD1 (5 bases). The CDR3 runs 17 residues. Trimming stripped 3 bases from V and 1 base from J, with 17 bases between. Germline loops: CDR1 SGDLS, CDR2 YYNGEE. CDR3 loop: CASSARTNRSSGNTIYF. The CDR3 DNA sequence: TGTGCCAGCAGCGCCCGAACGAACAGGTCTTCTGGAAACACCATATATTTT.

As regards this clone: Relative to the germline gene, one junction end is altered; a read error may explain this. The chain is built from TRBV10-3 and TRBJ1-2, with D possibly TRBD1 on 5 matching bases. The CDR3 is 12 amino acids. Germline V lookup: CDR1 ENHRY, CDR2 SYGVKD. In nucleotides, the CDR3 is TGTGCCATCAGTGAGGCGGGACTCCACCCTGTATTC. Its protein product is CAISEAGLHPVF.

The rearrangement uses TRBV7-9 and TRBJ2-5, with D hard to call. The germline V gene has CDR1 SEHNR and CDR2 FQNEAQ (reference sequence). V dropped 5 bases and J dropped 1 base, with 11 bases sitting between them. The CDR3 totals 14 residues. The CDR3, as DNA: TGTGCCAGCAGCCCCTCGAGAACCCAAGAGACCCAGTACTTC. It yields the protein CASSPSRTQETQYF.

The chain is built from TRBV19 and TRBJ1-5; tentatively, D is TRBD1 (6 bases). V was cut by 3 bases and J by 1 base, with 13 bases left in between. The germline gives CDR1 LNHDA, CDR2 SQIVND (reference sequence). CDR3 length: 16 residues. CDR3 DNA sequence: TGTGCCAGTAGTATCAGGGACACTAAAAGCAATCAGCCCCAGCATTTT. Its translation is CASSIRDTKSNQPQHF.

This chain joins TRBV27 and TRBJ2-1, with a possible D match to TRBD2 (5 bases). CDR1 is MNHEY and CDR2 is SMNVEV in the germline V gene (reference sequence). This CDR3 comprises 15 residues. V gave up 3 bases and J gave up 1 base, with 10 bases separating them. This CDR3 reads CASSFRAESYNEQFF. The CDR3 DNA follows: TGTGCCAGCAGTTTCCGAGCGGAGTCCTACAATGAGCAGTTCTTC.

The chain joins TRBV13 to TRBJ1-2, with 9 bases that match TRBD1. CDR3 length equals 15 residues. CDR1 is PRHDT and CDR2 is FYEKMQ in the germline V gene (reference sequence). V lost 6 bases and J lost 1; bases outside the gene matches: 6. CDR3 residues: CASRPWTGDNYGYTF. The CDR3 nucleotides read TGTGCCAGCAGGCCATGGACAGGGGATAACTATGGCTACACCTTC.

In the case of this clone: Other DNA sequences within the sample encode an identical CDR3. This rearrangement joins TRBV2 to TRBJ1-5; TRBD1 might be the D (5 bases). The CDR3 extends over 15 amino acids. CDR1 SNHLY and CDR2 FYNNEI come from the germline V gene. Trimming removed 3 bases from V and 0 bases from J, with 9 bases in between. CDR3 DNA sequence: TGTGCCAGCAGTGAGCAGGGCTATAGCAATCAGCCCCAGCATTTT. Its protein product is CASSEQGYSNQPQHF.

V is TRBV5-1 and J is TRBJ1-1, with D uncertain. CDR1 is SGHRS and CDR2 is YFSETQ in the germline V gene. The CDR3 loop spans 14 amino acids. Deletions cut 2 bases from V and 1 base from J, with 9 bases between. The CDR3 nucleotides are TGCGCCAGCAGCTTCGAGCTAGAGAACACTGAAGCTTTCTTT. Translation gives CASSFELENTEAFF.

The rearrangement uses TRBV27 and TRBJ1-4, with D maybe TRBD1 (5 bases). The CDR3 totals 15 residues. Germline V lookup: CDR1 MNHEY, CDR2 SMNVEV (reference sequence). V was cut by 2 bases and J by 7 bases, with 14 bases left in between. DNA of the CDR3: TGTGCCAGCAGTTTACTGGTGGCAGGGCCTGAAAAACTGTTTTTT. Translating it yields CASSLLVAGPEKLFF.

This clone was counted a few times. V is TRBV7-3 and J is TRBJ2-3, with D maybe TRBD1 (5 bases). V was shortened by 5 bases and J by 1 base, with 13 bases between the two germline ends. The CDR3 spans 15 residues. CDR1 is SGHTA and CDR2 is FQGTGA in the germline V gene. Here the CDR3 reads CASSPRGAGTDTQYF. DNA of the CDR3: TGTGCCAGCAGCCCAAGGGGCGCGGGCACAGATACGCAGTATTTT.

V usage is TRBV5-3 and J usage is TRBJ2-6; D possibly corresponds to TRBD1 (5 bases). TRBV5-3 is recorded as an ORF, its role being uncertain. V lost 6 bases, J lost 0 bases, and 22 bases lay in between. The CDR3 covers 19 residues. CDR3 in DNA: TGTGCCAGAATTTCCGCAGGGCAGGCAGGCAGCTCTGGGGCCAACGTCCTGACTTTC. Translating it yields CARISAGQAGSSGANVLTF.

V usage is TRBV7-2 and J usage is TRBJ1-2; D is undetermined. V was shortened by 7 bases and J by 0 bases, with 24 bases between the two germline ends. CDR3 length: 18 residues. From germline, CDR1 is SGHTA and CDR2 FQGNSA. For the CDR3, the DNA is TGTGCCAGCACCTTTGGTCGAGGCGGGCTTAAAGCTAACTATGGCTACACCTTC. This encodes CASTFGRGGLKANYGYTF.

The CDR3 nucleotides are TGTGCCAGCAGTTACGCGGGGGGCTACAATGAGCAGTTCTTC. Translation: CASSYAGGYNEQFF. V is TRBV6-5 and J is TRBJ2-1; TRBD2 agrees at 8 bases. Germline V gene sequence: CDR1 MNHEY, CDR2 SVGAGI. V gave up 2 bases and J gave up 3 bases; unmatched junction bases: 0. CDR3 size: 14 residues.

V usage is TRBV6-5 and J usage is TRBJ2-3; weak D call: TRBD1 (6 bases). CDR1 and CDR2 (germline): MNHEY, SVGAGI. Trimming shortened V by 4 bases and J by 2 bases, and 16 bases separated the two germline ends. The CDR3 sequence is 16 residues long. In DNA, the CDR3 is TGTGCCAGCAGTTTAACTACCGGGACACTCACAGATACGCAGTATTTT. Its protein product is CASSLTTGTLTDTQYF.

The count of this clone is one. The chain links TRBV6-6 to TRBJ2-3; D may be TRBD2 (7 bases). Trimming took off 2 bases at V and 5 bases at J, with 17 bases between the two ends. Looked up from germline, CDR1 is MNHNY and CDR2 is SVGAGI (reference sequence). CDR3 length: 16 residues. The DNA for the CDR3 is TGTGCCAGCAGTTACGGGGTAGGGGGGGCAGGAGATACGCAGTATTTT. This codes for CASSYGVGGAGDTQYF.

V is TRBV6-4 and J is TRBJ2-3; D unclear. The CDR3 is 14 amino acids. Germline CDR1 MRHNA, CDR2 SNTAGT. Trimming took off 4 bases at V and 1 base at J, with 9 bases between the two ends. CDR3 residues: CASSAEAGTDTQYF. In DNA form, the CDR3 reads TGTGCCAGCAGTGCAGAGGCGGGCACAGATACGCAGTATTTT.

Only one count was recorded for this clone. This chain joins TRBV7-8 and TRBJ1-1, with 7 bases lining up with TRBD1. Germline lookup yields CDR1 SGHVS and CDR2 FQNEAQ. The CDR3 totals 16 residues. Trimming at V came to 4 bases and at J to 4 bases, leaving 12 bases not matched to a gene. This chain's CDR3 is CASSSSLGQGGTEAFF. The CDR3 DNA reads as TGTGCCAGCAGCTCCTCTCTCGGGCAGGGGGGCACTGAAGCTTTCTTT.

The chain links TRBV6-6 to TRBJ1-1, with D unresolved. The CDR3 spans 8 residues. V shed 7 bases and J shed 10 bases, with 4 bases lying between them. Germline V lookup: CDR1 MNHNY, CDR2 SVGAGI (reference sequence). The CDR3 DNA reads TGTGCCAGCACCGGAGCTTTCTTT. Translation: CASTGAFF.

J is TRBJ2-1 and V is TRBV18, with TRBD2 matching 7 bases. Trimming cost V 5 bases and J 6 bases; bases outside gene matches: 7. Germline values: CDR1 KGHSH, CDR2 LQKENI. There are 14 residues in the CDR3. The CDR3 is CASSSGRPPNEQFF. In DNA, the CDR3 is TGTGCCAGCTCATCCGGGAGGCCCCCCAATGAGCAGTTCTTC.

The chain employs TRBV2 and TRBJ2-1, with TRBD2 identical over 9 bases. This CDR3 region has 12 residues. Germline-derived CDR1 and CDR2 are SNHLY and FYNNEI. With V trimmed by 5 bases and J by 10 bases, 3 bases remained unmatched. CDR3 protein: CASSQTSGEQFF. The CDR3 bases are TGTGCCAGCAGTCAAACTAGCGGGGAGCAGTTCTTC.